This TCR beta chain was documented in a study of blood T cell repertoires in COVID-19. The CDR3 has 13 amino acids. J gave up 5 bases and V 11 bases, and 8 bases lay outside the gene matches. Looked up from germline, CDR1 is SNHLY and CDR2 is FYNNEI. How the authors handled the data: Reference gene primer amplification in the assay estimated nucleated cell counts. Here immunoSEQ multiplex PCR was the method, and the copy in TCRdb shows in-frame clones only, minus some. Clone size and V and J calls were adopted from that table, with D and trimming inferred from the DNA. Of about 200,000 clones in the sample, around 82% are singletons; the top ten hold 4.5% to 7%.

The origin of this receptor is a woman aged 70-85 years with acute or convalescent COVID-19. The sample was peripheral blood. This chain links TRBV2 with TRBJ1-5, with 8 bases identical to TRBD1. In DNA form, the CDR3 reads TGTGCCGGGTCCCGGGACAGGTATCAGCCCCAGCATTTT. As protein: CAGSRDRYQPQHF.